This T cell receptor beta chain was documented in a study of human T cells and chemical hapten exposure. As for the study in general: Diphenylcyclopropenone was applied weekly to patients' scalps across the approximately 25-week study. Enrolled patients were predominantly female and had alopecia areata, totalis or universalis.

Findings and limits, study-wide: The presence of alopecia in the donors means their immune response may differ from healthy people's.

CDR3 length equals 14 residues. V lost 3 bases, J lost 1 base, and 10 bases lay in between. The germline CDR1 and CDR2 sequences are SQVTM and ANQGSEA. One entry per CDR3 protein results from TCRdb running MiXCR on the RACE reads. This sample has about 400,000 distinct CDR3 sequences, with just under 6.5% found just once. This clonotype was detected many times. Its antigen is unknown. This sample's time point: patch test 2, 6 weeks after DPC sensitization. This sample's treatment: therapeutic diphenylcyclopropenone sensitization with weekly scalp DPC. This TCR derives from a woman younger than 35 with alopecia areata. Some clones in this sample may be carry-over from other donors' samples. The specimen was whole blood, collected in connection with sensitization to the hapten diphenylcyclopropenone (DPC). This sequence joins TRBV29-1 and TRBJ1-3; weak D call: TRBD1 (6 bases). The chain's CDR3 is CSVEDSGSGNTIYF. The CDR3 bases are TGCAGCGTTGAGGACAGTGGTTCTGGAAACACCATATATTTT.